What follows are 19 T cell receptor beta chains derived from one specimen sequenced in a study of blood T cell repertoires in COVID-19. TCRdb's copy holds only in-frame clones and misses some; the assay was immunoSEQ multiplex PCR. The sample holds about 88,000 clones, over 75% seen once. Specimen: peripheral blood. These receptors came from a woman in her 70s with acute or convalescent COVID-19.

The rearrangement uses TRBV6-6 and TRBJ1-1, with D unclear. Germline CDR1 and CDR2: MNHNY and SVGAGI (reference sequence). CDR3 length equals 14 residues. Deletions cut 2 bases from V and 5 bases from J, with 12 bases between. Here the CDR3 reads CASSYSSWETEAFF. In nucleotides, the CDR3 is TGTGCCAGCAGTTACAGTTCCTGGGAGACTGAAGCTTTCTTT.

The chain links TRBV24-1 to TRBJ1-1, with D possibly matching TRBD1 (5 bases). This CDR3 contains 12 residues. Trimming shortened V by 8 bases and J by 10 bases, and 16 bases separated the two germline ends. CDR1 and CDR2 (germline): KGHDR, SFDVKD. In DNA, the CDR3 is TGTGCCACCACGTGGTCGGGGGATGCAGCTTTCTTT. Translated, it gives CATTWSGDAAFF.

The chain is built from TRBV2 and TRBJ2-2; D possibly corresponds to TRBD2 (5 bases). Looked up from germline, CDR1 is SNHLY and CDR2 is FYNNEI. Trimming took 7 bases from V and 1 from J, leaving 13 bases between them. There are 15 residues in the CDR3. CDR3 sequence (DNA): TGTGCCAGCACCCGAGAGGCGGGGAACACCGGGGAGCTGTTTTTT. Its protein product is CASTREAGNTGELFF. Drawing the rest from reference TRBV2 and TRBJ2-2, the complete variable domain is EPEVTQTPSHQVTQMGQEVILRCVPISNHLYFYWYRQILGQKVEFLVSFYNNEISEKSEIFDDQFSVERPDGSNFTLKIRSTKLEDSAMYFCASTREAGNTGELFFGEGSRLTVL.

The chain carries TRBV28 and TRBJ1-2; maybe TRBD1 (5 bases). The germline CDR1 and CDR2 sequences are MDHEN and SYDVKM. V was clipped by 3 bases and J by 5 bases, with 19 bases between them. The CDR3 runs to 16 residues. The CDR3 loop reads CASSFPSRQGNYGYTF. In DNA, the CDR3 is TGTGCCAGCAGTTTTCCTTCTCGGCAGGGAAATTATGGCTACACCTTC.

The chain combines TRBV11-2 with TRBJ2-3, with D perhaps matching TRBD2 (6 bases). The germline V gene has CDR1 SGHAT and CDR2 FQNNGV. The CDR3 runs 17 residues. V lost 0 bases and J 1 base, leaving 14 bases between the germline ends. CDR3 DNA sequence: TGTGCCAGCAGCTTAGACGGCGTCGGGGGAGGCACAGATACGCAGTATTTT. Protein product: CASSLDGVGGGTDTQYF.

The chain is built from TRBV5-6 and TRBJ2-1; 12 bases align to TRBD1. Germline V lookup: CDR1 SGHDT, CDR2 YYEEEE. The junction had 10 bases not matched to a gene; V was cut back by 4 bases and J by 8 bases. The CDR3 has 16 residues. In DNA form, the CDR3 reads TGTGCCAGCAGCGAGACCGGGACAGGGGGCATCGATGAGCAGTTCTTC. Protein product: CASSETGTGGIDEQFF.

This rearrangement joins TRBV6-5 to TRBJ2-1, with 8 bases identical to TRBD2. Trimming took 6 bases from V and 9 from J; bases not matched to a gene: 13. This CDR3 has 15 amino acids. Germline V gives CDR1 MNHEY, CDR2 SVGAGI. CDR3 bases: TGTGCCAGCAGACCCGGACTAGCAGGGAGGGGTGAGCAGTTCTTC. It codes for CASRPGLAGRGEQFF.

The chain carries TRBV19 and TRBJ1-1; weak D call: TRBD1 (5 bases). From germline, CDR1 is LNHDA and CDR2 SQIVND (reference sequence). V was pared by 7 bases and J by 5 bases, with 11 bases between. The CDR3 spans 12 residues. The CDR3 DNA reads as TGTGCCAGTACGAGAACAGGTACTGAAGCTTTCTTT. Translated: CASTRTGTEAFF. Variable domain in full (rest from reference TRBV19 and TRBJ1-1): DGGITQSPKYLFRKEGQNVTLSCEQNLNHDAMYWYRQDPGQGLRLIYYSQIVNDFQKGDIAEGYSVSREKKESFPLTVTSAQKNPTAFYLCASTRTGTEAFFGQGTRLTVV.

This sequence joins TRBV4-1 and TRBJ2-5, with 10 positions matching TRBD1. V lost 2 bases and J lost 4; bases outside the gene matches: 4. The length of the CDR3 is 15 residues. The germline gives CDR1 MGHRA, CDR2 YSYEKL. CDR3: CASSQPDRGRETQYF. The CDR3 DNA sequence: TGCGCCAGCAGCCAACCTGACAGGGGGCGAGAGACCCAGTACTTC.

CDR3 DNA sequence: TGTGCCAGCAGTCCCTGGGGTTCCAGGGACCAAGAGACCCAGTACTTC. Amino acids: CASSPWGSRDQETQYF. The gene calls are TRBV6-2 or TRBV6-3 and TRBJ2-5, with a tentative D call TRBD1 (5 bases). From germline, CDR1 is MNHEY and CDR2 SVGEGT. The CDR3 covers 16 residues. V shed 5 bases and J shed 0 bases, with 16 bases lying between them.

The sample holds one count of this clone. The chain combines TRBV7-8 with TRBJ1-2; TRBD1 is a possible D gene (6 bases). CDR1 and CDR2 (germline): SGHVS, FQNEAQ. The CDR3 is 15 residues long. The ends were cut back, 5 bases at V and 6 bases at J, with 19 bases in the middle. CDR3 protein: CASSRGQDSRDGYTF. For the CDR3, the DNA is TGTGCCAGCAGCCGAGGCCAGGACAGCCGAGATGGCTACACCTTC.

This chain connects TRBV11-2 to TRBJ2-2, with D perhaps matching TRBD1 (6 bases). Trimming stripped 7 bases from V and 4 bases from J, with 13 bases between. CDR1 is SGHAT, CDR2 FQNNGV, per germline. The CDR3 length is 14 residues. The CDR3, as DNA: TGTGCCAGCACCCAAGACAGGATCACCGGGGAGCTGTTTTTT. Residues: CASTQDRITGELFF.

The chain joins TRBV15 to TRBJ1-2; D is possibly TRBD1 (5 bases). Germline V gene lookup returns CDR1 LNHNV and CDR2 YYDKDF (reference sequence). The CDR3 consists of 13 residues. V was cut by 8 bases and J by 2 bases, with 12 bases left in between. The CDR3 nucleotides are TGTGCCACCTTGGGGGGGGAGAACTATGGCTACACCTTC. Translation: CATLGGENYGYTF.

The V call is TRBV7-2, the J call TRBJ2-3; 9 nucleotides line up with TRBD2. There are 17 residues in the CDR3. The J segment lost 5 bases and the V segment lost 1 base, leaving 10 bases of the junction unmatched. In germline, CDR1 is SGHTA, CDR2 FQGNSA. The CDR3 coding sequence is TGTGCCAGCAGCTTAGTGTACGCGGGGGGGCCGGGAGATACGCAGTATTTT. Its protein is CASSLVYAGGPGDTQYF.

V is TRBV5-1 and J is TRBJ1-2; TRBD1 agrees at 11 bases. Trimming at V came to 4 bases and at J to 7 bases, leaving 6 bases not matched to a gene. The CDR3 contains 14 residues. CDR1 is SGHRS and CDR2 is YFSETQ in the germline V gene. In nucleotides, the CDR3 is TGCGCCAGCAGCGGAGGACAGGGGGCGGGTGGCTACACCTTC. Its protein is CASSGGQGAGGYTF. Full variable domain (missing parts from reference TRBV5-1 and TRBJ1-2): KAGVTQTPRYLIKTRGQQVTLSCSPISGHRSVSWYQQTPGQGLQFLFEYFSETQRNKGNFPGRFSGRQFSNSRSEMNVSTLELGDSALYLCASSGGQGAGGYTFGSGTRLTVV.

The chain employs TRBV7-6 and TRBJ1-1, with 10 bases aligning to TRBD1. This CDR3 region has 16 residues. Unmatched junction bases numbered 7, after V lost 5 bases and J lost 1 base. Germline V gene lookup returns CDR1 SGHVS and CDR2 FNYEAQ. Here the CDR3 DNA reads TGTGCCAGCAGCCAATCCGGGACAGGGGAGAACACTGAAGCTTTCTTT. As protein: CASSQSGTGENTEAFF.

The chain combines TRBV28 with TRBJ2-7, with 9 positions matching TRBD1. Per the germline V gene, CDR1 is MDHEN and CDR2 is SYDVKM. V dropped 5 bases and J dropped 4; count of bases not matched to a gene: 6. This CDR3 has 14 amino acids. Here the CDR3 reads CASSATDRGYEQYV. CDR3 coding DNA: TGTGCCAGCAGTGCCACCGACAGGGGGTACGAGCAGTACGTC.

The chain employs TRBV6-5 and TRBJ2-3, with D unresolved. Germline V gene lookup returns CDR1 MNHEY and CDR2 SVGAGI. This CDR3 has 16 amino acids. The germline V and J ends were trimmed by 1 base and 0 bases, with 11 bases remaining between them. The CDR3 loop reads CASSYFFVPSTDTQYF. The DNA for the CDR3 is TGTGCCAGCAGTTACTTCTTCGTCCCTAGCACAGATACGCAGTATTTT.

The rearrangement uses TRBV12-3 or TRBV12-4 and TRBJ2-5; no reliable D call. The CDR3 spans 13 residues. V lost 3 bases, J lost 5 bases, and 10 bases lay in between. Here the CDR3 DNA reads TGTGCCAGCAGTTTTGCCCCCGGGGAGACCCAGTACTTC. Amino acids: CASSFAPGETQYF.